The source of this T cell receptor beta chain is a study of sequential checkpoint blockade in melanoma. The treatment was: randomized to nivolumab then ipilimumab (arm A) or the reverse (arm B). Sorted cells were live CD3+CD8+, lacking CD19 and CD56, from PBMCs. Assay used: immunoSEQ multiplex PCR; TCRdb lists only in-frame clones, some missing. The sample includes some 16,000 clones, about 80% of them seen just once. Germline V gene sequence: CDR1 MNHNS, CDR2 SASEGT. V dropped 4 bases and J dropped 1 base, with 14 bases sitting between them. The CDR3 runs to 15 residues. This material consisted of CD8+ T cells sorted from blood (inferred from file names), taken from a patient given nivolumab and ipilimumab in sequence. This chain connects TRBV6-1 to TRBJ2-7; the D gene is possibly TRBD2 (5 bases). The origin of this receptor is a human donor with melanoma. In nucleotides, the CDR3 is TGTGCCAGCAGTGCCCTCCCTAGCAGATCCTACGAGCAGTACTTC. It is translated as CASSALPSRSYEQYF.